This T cell receptor (beta chain) was sequenced for a study of pediatric ulcerative colitis (dated by TCRdb to the late 2010s). Regarding the study in general: Nine newly diagnosed, treatment-naive pediatric ulcerative colitis patients and a handful of non-IBD control children each provided paired blood and rectal samples. The paper's findings and limits, for the study overall: A couple of patients' blood samples yielded substantially fewer templates for technical reasons and were excluded from blood-rectal overlap analysis. Clonal overlap between a subject's own blood and rectum was significantly greater in ulcerative colitis patients than in controls, which suggests more T cell trafficking to inflamed tissue. With only a handful of individuals, the healthy control group was small. Features of the rectal repertoire distinguished controls, mild-moderate colitis patients and acute severe colitis patients, and in acute severe colitis, rectal diversity was reduced because of clonal expansions. Repertoires were derived from total lymphocyte DNA, so rare subsets such as regulatory T cells may have patterns not reflected. Rectal pinch biopsies may have included blood-derived T cells, especially in patients with overt colitis. Two rectal CDR3 clonotypes turned up in every ulcerative colitis patient but in none of the controls.

Rearranged CDR3 beta regions were amplified from genomic DNA with multiplex V and J primers using the immunoSEQ TRB Survey service. To keep sequencing depth equal across samples, survey-level depth of up to 500,000 reads per sample was applied. The libraries were purified, combined into pools and sequenced with Illumina technology. In the paper's pipeline: immunoSEQ online tools were used for productive clonality, sample overlap, pairwise scatters, CDR3 beta length, V/D/J gene usage and productiveness. Calculated diversity was defined as the number of unique rearrangements divided by total templates times 100, and Shannon and Simpson indices were additionally computed. Principal component analysis used the R prcomp function and ggbiplot package on Z-score normalized data. Blood-rectal clonal overlap within each subject was quantified with Morisita's index. Entries here come from immuneACCESS through TCRdb and include only in-frame sequences with V and J called. Some clones fail to appear in such tables; in the studies checked, an unresolved V gene covers under half of the shortfall, and the cause of the remainder is unknown. Clonal size and the V and J genes are those of that table, whereas D and trimming came from the DNA. The sample table shows 15,000 to 20,000 clones, and nearly 80% are seen once. The ten most abundant clones make up 6% to 9.5% of the sample.

In the case of this clone: Its antigen is not yet known. No clone much larger than this one lies a single base away; base qualities are absent.

One to two pinch biopsies were taken from the rectum for research during colonoscopy. The control children had a colonoscopy because IBD was suspected, but their endoscopy was normal both macroscopically and histologically, and none were diagnosed with IBD within the following year. Before DNA isolation, rectal biopsies were subjected to proteinase K digestion. The Wizard kit (Promega) was used to extract genomic DNA from blood and intestinal samples. The junction shows trimming of 2 bases on V and 0 bases on J, plus 10 bases between the germline ends. Including the terminal cysteine and phenylalanine, the CDR3 comprises 15 residues. Only CDR3 DNA remains: 45 bases, in frame from the first base. The germline V gene provides CDR1 MDHEN and CDR2 SYDVKM.

The rearrangement combines TRBV28 with TRBJ1-1; the D gene remains uncertain. Input material: gut tissue. The sequence derives from a boy younger than 18 who was a control in a study of pediatric ulcerative colitis. The DNA sequence is as follows: TGTGCCAGCAGTTTAAGTTGGCAGGTGAACACTGAAGCTTTCTTT. Its protein product is CASSLSWQVNTEAFF.